The rows below give T cell receptor beta chains drawn from one sample of a study of cytomegalovirus exposure and HLA in healthy donors. The protocol was immunoSEQ multiplex PCR, while the TCRdb copy is restricted to in-frame clones and leaves out a portion. This sample yields just under 65,000 clones, of which 95% are seen a single time; about 6.5% belongs to the top ten. Sequenced material: PBMCs. These receptors all come from a woman between 18 and 30 years old in good health and CMV-seropositive. CDR3s include the opening cysteine and the closing phenylalanine or tryptophan. The D gene is left open where the match is weak. Size tells how often a clone was seen (once, few, many) or the class of an expanded clone, and some rows leave it out.

CDR3,DNA,J,size,D,V
CASSIDAGGAVQPQHF,TGTGCCAGTAGTATCGATGCAGGGGGCGCCGTTCAGCCCCAGCATTTT,TRBJ1-5,-,TRBD1,TRBV19
CASSVEGARTEAFF,TGTGCCAGCAGTGTCGAGGGGGCGCGCACTGAAGCTTTCTTT,TRBJ1-1,-,TRBD1,TRBV2
CASSAEVHTEAFF,TGTGCCAGCAGTGCAGAAGTCCACACTGAAGCTTTCTTT,TRBJ1-1,-,-,TRBV6-4
CASSPGWPSYEQYF,TGTGCCAGCAGCCCCGGGTGGCCCTCCTACGAGCAGTACTTC,TRBJ2-7,-,-,TRBV27
CASSFSNGGNNEQFF,TGTGCCAGCAGCTTCTCAAACGGCGGAAACAATGAGCAGTTCTTC,TRBJ2-1,-,-,TRBV11-2
CASTPAAGGPNEQFF,TGTGCCAGCACCCCGGCGGCGGGGGGGCCAAATGAGCAGTTCTTC,TRBJ2-1,few,TRBD2,TRBV6-4
CASSPGLAGGTGELFF,TGCGCCAGCAGCCCGGGACTAGCGGGAGGTACCGGGGAGCTGTTTTTT,TRBJ2-2,once,TRBD2,TRBV5-1
CASSLVRVLGDGANVLTF,TGCGCCAGCAGCTTGGTCCGGGTATTAGGGGATGGGGCCAACGTCCTGACTTTC,TRBJ2-6,-,-,TRBV5-1
CASSLIVRAPDGNTPSTDTQYF,TGTGCCAGCAGTTTAATTGTGCGGGCCCCCGACGGAAATACTCCTAGCACAGATACGCAGTATTTT,TRBJ2-3,-,-,TRBV27
CSVNQGGTDTQYF,TGCAGCGTAAACCAAGGGGGCACAGATACGCAGTATTTT,TRBJ2-3,-,-,TRBV29-1
CASTPTRGGWGYGYTF,TGTGCCAGTACCCCCACAAGGGGAGGTTGGGGCTATGGCTACACCTTC,TRBJ1-2,-,-,TRBV19
CASSLRIQGRFSGYTF,TGTGCCAGCAGCTTACGGATCCAGGGTCGATTTTCTGGCTACACCTTC,TRBJ1-2,-,-,TRBV7-8
CVPGETSGRKYEQYF,TGTGTCCCGGGAGAGACTAGCGGGAGAAAGTACGAGCAGTACTTC,TRBJ2-7,once,TRBD2,TRBV2
CASSLGGWAGTGAYNEQFF,TGTGCCAGCAGCTTAGGCGGTTGGGCCGGGACAGGGGCCTACAATGAGCAGTTCTTC,TRBJ2-1,-,TRBD1,TRBV11-3
CATSKDRGNTEAFF,TGTGCCACCAGCAAAGACAGGGGGAACACTGAAGCTTTCTTT,TRBJ1-1,-,TRBD1,TRBV15
CASSYRGSDTQYF,TGTGCCAGCAGTTACAGAGGTTCAGATACGCAGTATTTT,TRBJ2-3,-,-,TRBV6-5
CASSPQLSRSNEKLFF,TGTGCCAGTAGTCCGCAACTGAGTCGGAGTAATGAAAAACTGTTTTTT,TRBJ1-4,-,-,TRBV19
CAWSRRGGWATQYF,TGTGCCTGGAGTAGGCGGGGGGGCTGGGCTACGCAGTATTTT,TRBJ2-3,-,TRBD2,TRBV30
CASSVGVISEQYF,TGTGCCAGCAGCGTCGGGGTGATAAGCGAGCAGTACTTC,TRBJ2-7,-,-,TRBV9
CASSRLKAADTQYF,TGTGCCAGCAGCCGCCTGAAAGCGGCAGATACGCAGTATTTT,TRBJ2-3,-,-,TRBV14
CASLINNEQFF,TGCGCCAGCCTAATCAACAATGAGCAGTTCTTC,TRBJ2-1,-,-,TRBV5-1
CASSYSPGQNTEAFF,TGTGCCAGCAGTTACTCTCCGGGACAGAACACTGAAGCTTTCTTT,TRBJ1-1,-,-,TRBV6-5
CSVGVSGSTGELFF,TGCAGCGTTGGGGTGTCAGGTAGCACCGGGGAGCTGTTTTTT,TRBJ2-2,-,-,TRBV29-1
CASSAYRDTSLGAFF,TGTGCCAGCAGTGCGTACCGGGACACTTCCCTTGGCGCTTTCTTT,TRBJ1-1,-,-,TRBV25-1
CASSWAYGYTF,TGTGCCAGCAGTTGGGCGTATGGCTACACCTTC,TRBJ1-2,-,-,TRBV28
CSSGQFEKLFF,TGCAGCTCCGGACAGTTCGAAAAACTGTTTTTT,TRBJ1-4,-,-,TRBV20-1
CACTGLAGVGYEQYF,TGTGCCTGTACGGGACTAGCGGGAGTTGGTTACGAGCAGTACTTC,TRBJ2-7,-,TRBD2,TRBV30
CASSLVIPSRQGASGYTF,TGTGCCAGCAGCTTAGTGATCCCCTCCCGACAGGGGGCGAGTGGCTACACCTTC,TRBJ1-2,-,TRBD1,TRBV7-2
CAISESTFGTEAFF,TGTGCCATCAGTGAGTCGACGTTCGGGACTGAAGCTTTCTTT,TRBJ1-1,-,-,TRBV10-3
CSVSVNTEAFF,TGCAGCGTCTCAGTGAACACTGAAGCTTTCTTT,TRBJ1-1,-,-,TRBV29-1
CASSPVGGLAGGPTIF,TGTGCCAGCAGCCCCGTGGGGGGACTAGCGGGGGGCCCCACCATCTTC,TRBJ2-4,-,TRBD2,TRBV6-6
CAWAAQGGTEAFF,TGTGCCTGGGCGGCCCAGGGAGGCACTGAAGCTTTCTTT,TRBJ1-1,-,-,TRBV30
CSVEAGPEQYF,TGCAGCGTTGAAGCAGGGCCCGAGCAGTACTTC,TRBJ2-7,-,-,TRBV29-1
CASSWGGRYEKLFF,TGTGCCAGCAGCTGGGGGGGGCGTTATGAAAAACTGTTTTTT,TRBJ1-4,once,-,TRBV7-2
CASSVRDRGYEQYF,TGTGCCAGTAGCGTAAGGGACAGGGGCTACGAGCAGTACTTC,TRBJ2-7,-,TRBD1,TRBV19
CASSEALTRRGRDTQYF,TGTGCCAGCAGTGAAGCGCTGACTAGGCGGGGTCGGGATACGCAGTATTTT,TRBJ2-3,-,-,TRBV2
CASSGEEVGQPQHF,TGTGCCAGCAGCGGTGAGGAAGTTGGACAGCCCCAGCATTTT,TRBJ1-5,-,-,TRBV9
CASSPRTSGKYMNEQFF,TGCGCCAGCAGCCCTAGGACTAGCGGAAAATATATGAATGAGCAGTTCTTC,TRBJ2-1,-,TRBD2,TRBV5-1
CASSEARGPIYNEQFF,TGTGCCAGCAGTGAGGCGAGGGGGCCAATCTACAATGAGCAGTTCTTC,TRBJ2-1,-,TRBD1,TRBV25-1
CASSLDGGSNTEAFF,TGCGCCAGCAGCTTGGATGGGGGGTCGAACACTGAAGCTTTCTTT,TRBJ1-1,-,-,TRBV5-1
CASSLLSTPRSDGYTF,TGCGCCAGCAGCTTGTTATCGACCCCGCGGAGCGATGGCTACACCTTC,TRBJ1-2,-,-,TRBV5-1
CASSYPSWGREGNTIYF,TGTGCCAGCAGCTACCCATCTTGGGGCAGAGAAGGAAACACCATATATTTT,TRBJ1-3,-,-,TRBV7-4
CASSFARIGLAGTPGGSHTQYF,TGTGCCAGCAGTTTTGCCAGAATTGGACTAGCGGGAACCCCAGGAGGCTCTCATACGCAGTATTTT,TRBJ2-3,-,TRBD2,TRBV28
CASSIAGVTEAFF,TGTGCCAGTAGTATAGCAGGGGTCACTGAAGCTTTCTTT,TRBJ1-1,-,-,TRBV19
CASTPRGSPGSYGYTF,TGTGCCAGCACCCCTCGGGGAAGCCCCGGGTCGTATGGCTACACCTTC,TRBJ1-2,-,-,TRBV27
CASSLPHRADEQYF,TGTGCCAGCAGTTTACCCCACCGCGCTGACGAGCAGTACTTC,TRBJ2-7,once,-,TRBV28
CASSSGQANQPQHF,TGTGCCAGCAGCTCGGGACAGGCTAATCAGCCCCAGCATTTT,TRBJ1-5,-,TRBD1,TRBV7-8
CASRPLTGGAGDGYTF,TGCGCCAGCAGACCTCTCACAGGGGGCGCTGGAGATGGCTACACCTTC,TRBJ1-2,-,TRBD1,TRBV5-1
CASIVIGGVGETQYF,TGTGCCAGCATCGTTATCGGGGGGGTAGGAGAGACCCAGTACTTC,TRBJ2-5,-,TRBD2,TRBV2
CSAEAGYGYTF,TGCAGTGCTGAGGCGGGGTATGGCTACACCTTC,TRBJ1-2,-,-,TRBV20-1
CASSPLADSYNEQFF,TGCGCCAGCAGCCCACTAGCGGACTCCTACAATGAGCAGTTCTTC,TRBJ2-1,once,TRBD2,TRBV5-1
CASSGSGRGETQYF,TGTGCCAGCAGTGGGAGCGGGAGGGGAGAGACCCAGTACTTC,TRBJ2-5,-,TRBD2,TRBV28
CASSGQAGVADTQYF,TGTGCCAGCAGTGGACAGGCAGGCGTGGCAGATACGCAGTATTTT,TRBJ2-3,-,-,TRBV25-1
CASSPPRRGNTEAFF,TGTGCCAGCAGTCCCCCGAGGAGGGGGAACACTGAAGCTTTCTTT,TRBJ1-1,once,-,TRBV6-5
CASSLGLAGRGEQFF,TGTGCCAGCAGCCTGGGACTAGCGGGACGTGGGGAGCAGTTCTTC,TRBJ2-1,-,TRBD2,TRBV28
CASSIGDRNEKLFF,TGCGCCAGCAGTATAGGGGATCGAAATGAAAAACTGTTTTTT,TRBJ1-4,-,-,TRBV5-1
CASSVANYGYTF,TGTGCCAGCAGTGTAGCTAACTATGGCTACACCTTC,TRBJ1-2,once,-,TRBV28
CASSQETSRPGELFF,TGCGCCAGCAGCCAAGAGACTAGCCGACCCGGGGAGCTGTTTTTT,TRBJ2-2,once,TRBD2,TRBV4-1
CATRQSASEAFF,TGTGCCACAAGACAGTCGGCCTCTGAAGCTTTCTTT,TRBJ1-1,-,-,TRBV28